This TCR beta chain is drawn from a study of T cell responses to AZD1222 COVID-19 vaccine. Germline lookup yields CDR1 MDHEN and CDR2 SYDVKM. This CDR3 is built from 15 residues. The V gene lost 6 bases and the J gene lost 5 bases, with 19 bases spanning the gap. Generated by immunoSEQ multiplex PCR, the TCRdb table keeps only in-frame clones and is missing some. Of 120,000 to 150,000 clones detected, under 95% appear once; the ten largest clones hold approximately 5.2%. As concerns this clone: The antigen remains unidentified.

Study observations and caveats: Targets within unmutated variant regions were reportedly found for nearly half of spike-specific TCRs.

This TCR came from an adult in good health. The sequencing used peripheral blood, collected on day 0 of AZD1222 vaccination. The chain couples TRBV28 to TRBJ1-2; maybe TRBD1 (6 bases). The CDR3, as DNA: TGTGCCAGCAGCCTCCGAACAGGGAGCTTGTATGGCTACACCTTC. Its translation is CASSLRTGSLYGYTF.